These 27 T cell receptor beta chains share one sample of origin, sequenced in a study of beta chain features in type 1 diabetes. Study-wide findings and caveats: TCRB CDR3s from Type 1 diabetes patients were moderately but significantly shorter in all four CD4+ subsets.

For these receptors, no antigen is known. Of the isolated RNA, all was reverse transcribed, and so the sequenced material was expressed TCRB transcripts. The table came from immunoSEQ multiplex PCR; TCRdb's copy has only in-frame clones and leaves some out. The data contain hundreds of thousands of clones, about an eighth of them singletons. Specimen: naive CD4+ T cells from blood. These receptors were collected from a man aged 18 to 30 with type 1 diabetes.

This rearrangement joins TRBV19 to TRBJ2-6; D gene unclear. The CDR3 contains 16 residues. Trimming removed 5 bases from V and 1 base from J, with 12 bases in between. Germline lookup yields CDR1 LNHDA and CDR2 SQIVND (reference sequence). The DNA of the CDR3 is TGTGCCAGTAGTCACTCCTCGACGTCTGGGGCCAACGTCCTGACTTTC. The encoded protein is CASSHSSTSGANVLTF. The whole variable domain, filled in from reference TRBV19 and TRBJ2-6, reads DGGITQSPKYLFRKEGQNVTLSCEQNLNHDAMYWYRQDPGQGLRLIYYSQIVNDFQKGDIAEGYSVSREKKESFPLTVTSAQKNPTAFYLCASSHSSTSGANVLTFGAGSRLTVL.

In its sample, this clone was seen a few times. This chain joins TRBV5-1 and TRBJ2-5; D unresolved. The germline V and J ends were trimmed by 5 bases and 8 bases, with 19 bases remaining between them. This CDR3 contains 14 residues. CDR1 and CDR2 from the germline V gene are SGHRS and YFSETQ. The CDR3 DNA follows: TGCGCCAGCAGTTATGAAGAAAGATCAGAAACCCAGTACTTC. This encodes CASSYEERSETQYF.

This clone came up a few times. The genes are TRBV10-3 and TRBJ2-1, with TRBD1 as a possible D gene (6 bases). V gave up 7 bases and J gave up 8 bases, with 12 bases separating them. There are 12 residues in the CDR3. Germline CDR1 ENHRY, CDR2 SYGVKD. In DNA form, the CDR3 reads TGTGCCATCACCGGGCCAGGGGATGAGCAGTTCTTC. Translating it yields CAITGPGDEQFF.

The chain employs TRBV2 and TRBJ1-6, with a possible D match to TRBD1 (5 bases). With 4 bases removed from V and 9 bases from J, the gap between germline ends came to 13 bases. The germline gives CDR1 SNHLY, CDR2 FYNNEI. The CDR3 covers 14 residues. CDR3: CASSAWGDASPLHF. The DNA of the CDR3 is TGTGCCAGCAGTGCATGGGGGGATGCTTCACCCCTCCACTTT.

This clone has a handful of counts. The rearrangement links TRBV2 to TRBJ2-1, with D hard to call. V dropped 4 bases and J dropped 6 bases, with 10 bases sitting between them. Germline-derived CDR1 and CDR2 are SNHLY and FYNNEI. This CDR3 region has 13 residues. The CDR3 sequence is CASSVRKFNEQFF. In DNA form, the CDR3 reads TGTGCCAGCAGTGTTCGGAAGTTCAATGAGCAGTTCTTC.

The chain couples TRBV2 to TRBJ2-7; 14 bases line up with TRBD2. CDR3 length equals 17 residues. The germline CDR1 and CDR2 sequences are SNHLY and FYNNEI. Losses at the gene ends were 8 bases for V and 5 bases for J; bases not matched to a gene: 14. The CDR3 is CASRMSGTSGSQHEQYF. Written as DNA, the CDR3 is TGTGCCAGCCGGATGTCTGGGACTAGCGGGAGCCAGCACGAGCAGTACTTC.

This clone was seen more than once but under ten times. The chain carries TRBV4-2 and TRBJ1-3; 7 bases fit TRBD1. There are 17 residues in the CDR3. Losses at the gene ends were 1 base for V and 1 base for J; bases not matched to a gene: 7. In germline, CDR1 is LGHNA, CDR2 YNFKEQ. For the CDR3, the DNA is TGTGCCAGCAGCCAAGCGGGGCCGACAGGGTCTGGAAACACCATATATTTT. It codes for CASSQAGPTGSGNTIYF.

This clone was seen a few times. The chain joins TRBV5-1 to TRBJ2-7; no clear D. Germline loops: CDR1 SGHRS, CDR2 YFSETQ. The V end was cut by 1 base, the J end by 3 bases, with 14 bases between. The CDR3 loop spans 15 amino acids. The CDR3 coding sequence is TGCGCCAGCAGCTTGTTTCTGGGTAAACACTACGAGCAGTACTTC. Amino acids: CASSLFLGKHYEQYF. Full variable domain (outside the CDR3, taken from reference TRBV5-1 and TRBJ2-7): KAGVTQTPRYLIKTRGQQVTLSCSPISGHRSVSWYQQTPGQGLQFLFEYFSETQRNKGNFPGRFSGRQFSNSRSEMNVSTLELGDSALYLCASSLFLGKHYEQYFGPGTRLTVT.

The chain carries TRBV5-4 and TRBJ2-7; 7 nucleotides match TRBD1. From germline, CDR1 is SGHNT and CDR2 YYREEE (reference sequence). This CDR3 has 17 residues. The V and J ends lost 2 bases and 5 bases, in that order; junction bases with no gene match: 16. The CDR3 spells CASSFLTGSKDRDEQYF. The CDR3 DNA reads as TGTGCCAGCAGCTTTCTGACAGGGTCTAAGGATAGGGACGAGCAGTACTTC.

The V and J genes are TRBV13 and TRBJ2-5; 9 bases map to TRBD1. Germline V gives CDR1 PRHDT, CDR2 FYEKMQ (reference sequence). V lost 5 bases to trimming and J lost 5 bases; unmatched junction nucleotides: 9. The CDR3 covers 15 residues. CDR3 sequence (DNA): TGTGCCAGCAGCCTCCGAACAGGGGGCGCGGAGACCCAGTACTTC. This codes for CASSLRTGGAETQYF.

This clone was recorded a few times. This chain connects TRBV4-2 to TRBJ1-4, with 10 positions matching TRBD1. V lost 4 bases to trimming and J lost 2 bases; unmatched junction nucleotides: 7. The CDR3 length is 17 residues. Looked up from germline, CDR1 is LGHNA and CDR2 is YNFKEQ. CDR3 sequence reads: CASSRWDRGTTNEKLFF. For the CDR3, the DNA is TGTGCCAGCAGCCGATGGGACAGGGGTACGACTAATGAAAAACTGTTTTTT.

This clone has a handful of counts. This rearrangement joins TRBV7-2 to TRBJ2-7; 12 nucleotides match TRBD2. Trimming cost V 3 bases and J 7 bases; bases outside gene matches: 7. The CDR3 loop spans 15 amino acids. Germline CDR1 reads SGHTA; CDR2 reads FQGNSA. This CDR3 is CASSLTSGGLEEQYF. In DNA form, the CDR3 reads TGTGCCAGCAGCTTGACTAGCGGGGGCCTGGAGGAGCAGTACTTC.

This clone was counted a few times. V is TRBV10-3 and J is TRBJ2-6, with TRBD2 identical over 7 bases. Trimming took 2 bases from V and 18 from J; bases not matched to a gene: 10. This CDR3 is 13 amino acids long. The germline V gene has CDR1 ENHRY and CDR2 SYGVKD. The CDR3 coding sequence is TGTGCCATCAGTGAGGTTCGGGATATAGCGGGGACTTTC. Its protein product is CAISEVRDIAGTF.

This chain joins TRBV5-1 and TRBJ2-3, with D possibly TRBD2 on 5 matching bases. Germline CDR1 is SGHRS and CDR2 is YFSETQ. CDR3 size: 16 residues. The V end lost 0 bases, the J end lost 2 bases, and 13 bases lay between the germline ends. CDR3 amino acids: CASSLGSGRYTDTQYF. The CDR3, as DNA: TGCGCCAGCAGCTTGGGGAGCGGCAGGTACACAGATACGCAGTATTTT.

This clone has a handful of counts. The rearrangement links TRBV25-1 to TRBJ2-5; no reliable D call. The V gene lost 3 bases and the J gene lost 11 bases, with 19 bases spanning the gap. This CDR3 has 14 residues. The germline V gene encodes CDR1 MGHDK and CDR2 SYGVNS. The CDR3 coding sequence is TGTGCCAGCAGTGATCGTCAATTCCGCGGAGAGCAGTACTTC. Translation gives CASSDRQFRGEQYF.

This clone has just a few counts. The chain combines TRBV4-2 with TRBJ1-4; 9 bases line up with TRBD1. Trimming took 1 base from V and 5 from J; bases not matched to a gene: 2. This CDR3 spans 15 amino acids. CDR1 and CDR2 (germline): LGHNA, YNFKEQ. CDR3 DNA: TGTGCCAGCAGCCAAGGGACAGGGGAAAATGAAAAACTGTTTTTT. It specifies CASSQGTGENEKLFF.

J is TRBJ1-5 and V is TRBV7-8, with D unclear. The CDR3 is 14 residues long. Germline CDR1 reads SGHVS; CDR2 reads FQNEAQ. Trimming shortened V by 5 bases and J by 6 bases, and 14 bases separated the two germline ends. CDR3 in amino acids: CASSPGVPGQPQHF. DNA for the CDR3: TGTGCCAGCAGCCCCGGGGTTCCGGGTCAGCCCCAGCATTTT.

V is TRBV7-9 and J is TRBJ2-1; tentatively, D is TRBD1 or TRBD2 (6 bases each). The CDR3 sequence is 13 residues long. The germline V gene encodes CDR1 SEHNR and CDR2 FQNEAQ (reference sequence). Trimming shortened V by 3 bases and J by 9 bases, and 12 bases separated the two germline ends. The CDR3 nucleotides read TGTGCCAGCAGCTTTCGGGGGCTAAGTGAGCAGTTCTTC. This codes for CASSFRGLSEQFF.

This clone was counted between two and nine times. This rearrangement joins TRBV30 to TRBJ1-1; D gene uncertain. The CDR3 covers 12 residues. The germline V and J ends were trimmed by 8 bases and 1 base, with 11 bases remaining between them. The germline gives CDR1 GTSNPN, CDR2 SVGIG (reference sequence). The CDR3 region is CARTRGNTEAFF. For the CDR3, the DNA is TGTGCCCGAACACGGGGGAACACTGAAGCTTTCTTT.

CDR3 sequence: CASSPLGREGPYNEQFF. In DNA, the CDR3 is TGTGCCAGCAGCCCGCTTGGGCGGGAGGGGCCCTACAATGAGCAGTTCTTC. The rearrangement joins TRBV11-2 to TRBJ2-1, with 9 bases matching TRBD2. The CDR3 totals 17 residues. The V gene end was trimmed by 5 bases and the J gene end by 2 bases; junction bases not matched to a gene: 10. Germline CDR1 and CDR2: SGHAT and FQNNGV. Variable domain in full (rest from reference TRBV11-2 and TRBJ2-1): EAGVAQSPRYKIIEKRQSVAFWCNPISGHATLYWYQQILGQGPKLLIQFQNNGVVDDSQLPKDRFSAERLKGVDSTLKIQPAKLEDSAVYLCASSPLGREGPYNEQFFGPGTRLTVL.

The chain has TRBV19 and TRBJ1-3; TRBD1 is a possible D gene (6 bases). Between the trimmed V and J ends, which lost 9 bases and 0 bases, there was a span of 6 bases. Germline CDR1 is LNHDA and CDR2 is SQIVND (reference sequence). The CDR3 contains 12 residues. In DNA form, the CDR3 reads TGTGCCAGCAGGGGCTCTGGAAACACCATATATTTT. It codes for CASRGSGNTIYF.

On this clone itself: Other DNA sequences in this specimen translate into the identical CDR3. This chain links TRBV15 with TRBJ1-5; D is undetermined. This CDR3 is 13 amino acids long. In germline, CDR1 is LNHNV, CDR2 YYDKDF (reference sequence). Deletions cut 1 base from V and 2 bases from J, with 3 bases between. The CDR3 loop reads CATSRVGNQPQHF. The CDR3, as DNA: TGTGCCACCAGCAGAGTTGGCAATCAGCCCCAGCATTTT.

CDR3 residues: CASSYSTPVNSPLHF. CDR3 bases: TGTGCCAGCAGTTACTCAACGCCGGTTAATTCACCCCTCCACTTT. The chain uses TRBV6-5 and TRBJ1-6; no definite D call. Germline-derived CDR1 and CDR2 are MNHEY and SVGAGI. This CDR3 spans 15 amino acids. V gave up 0 bases and J gave up 6 bases, with 9 bases separating them.

This clone was found a few times. This chain uses TRBV5-4 with TRBJ2-5, with unresolved D. V shed 0 bases and J shed 3 bases, with 6 bases lying between them. The CDR3 covers 13 residues. Looked up from germline, CDR1 is SGHNT and CDR2 is YYREEE (reference sequence). As DNA, the CDR3 is TGTGCCAGCAGCTTGGTGCCAGAAGAGACCCAGTACTTC. This encodes CASSLVPEETQYF.

This chain connects TRBV4-3 to TRBJ2-1; 8 bases are shared with TRBD2. The V segment lost 4 bases and the J segment 10 bases; nucleotides outside the gene matches: 18. The germline CDR1 and CDR2 sequences are LGHNA and YSLEER. This CDR3 contains 17 residues. The CDR3 DNA follows: TGCGCCAGCAGCCGGAGCGGGGGTGGAAATCGACGGGAGGAGCAGTTCTTC. Amino acids: CASSRSGGGNRREEQFF.

This clone turned up a few times. The V call is TRBV19, the J call TRBJ1-5, with a weak D call TRBD1 (5 bases). The germline CDR1 and CDR2 sequences are LNHDA and SQIVND (reference sequence). V lost 1 base to trimming and J lost 6 bases, with 13 bases between them. This CDR3 contains 15 residues. DNA of the CDR3: TGTGCCAGTAGTATAGGTCCAGGGTTATTTCAGCCCCAGCATTTT. It codes for CASSIGPGLFQPQHF.

V and J are TRBV15 and TRBJ2-3; TRBD2 matches at 11 bases. The CDR3 is made up of 17 amino acids. From germline, CDR1 is LNHNV and CDR2 YYDKDF (reference sequence). With V trimmed by 1 base and J by 5 bases, 8 bases remained unmatched. The CDR3 region has the DNA TGTGCCACCAGCAGAGTCATAGCGGGAGGGCCGTTAGATACGCAGTATTTT. Its protein is CATSRVIAGGPLDTQYF. Full variable domain (remainder filled in from reference TRBV15 and TRBJ2-3): DAMVIQNPRYQVTQFGKPVTLSCSQTLNHNVMYWYQQKSSQAPKLLFHYYDKDFNNEADTPDNFQSRRPNTSFCFLDIRSPGLGDTAMYLCATSRVIAGGPLDTQYFGPGTRLTVL.